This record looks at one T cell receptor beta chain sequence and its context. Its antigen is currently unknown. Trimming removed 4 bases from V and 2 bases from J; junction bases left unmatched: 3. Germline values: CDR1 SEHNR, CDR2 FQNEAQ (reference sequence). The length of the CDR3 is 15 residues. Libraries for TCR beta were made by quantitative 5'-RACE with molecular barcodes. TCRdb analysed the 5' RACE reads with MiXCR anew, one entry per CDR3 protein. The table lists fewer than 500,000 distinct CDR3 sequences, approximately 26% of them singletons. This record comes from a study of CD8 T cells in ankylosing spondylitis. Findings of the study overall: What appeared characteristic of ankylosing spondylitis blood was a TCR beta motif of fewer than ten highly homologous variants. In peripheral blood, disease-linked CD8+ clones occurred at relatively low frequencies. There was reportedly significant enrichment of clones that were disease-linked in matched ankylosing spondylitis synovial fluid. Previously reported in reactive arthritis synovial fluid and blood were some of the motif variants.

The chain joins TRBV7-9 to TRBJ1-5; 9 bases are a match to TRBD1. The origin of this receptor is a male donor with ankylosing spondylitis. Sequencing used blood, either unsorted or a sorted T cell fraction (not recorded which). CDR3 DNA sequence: TGTGCCAGCAGCTCCTGGACAGGGGGCAATCAGCCCCAGCATTTT. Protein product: CASSSWTGGNQPQHF.